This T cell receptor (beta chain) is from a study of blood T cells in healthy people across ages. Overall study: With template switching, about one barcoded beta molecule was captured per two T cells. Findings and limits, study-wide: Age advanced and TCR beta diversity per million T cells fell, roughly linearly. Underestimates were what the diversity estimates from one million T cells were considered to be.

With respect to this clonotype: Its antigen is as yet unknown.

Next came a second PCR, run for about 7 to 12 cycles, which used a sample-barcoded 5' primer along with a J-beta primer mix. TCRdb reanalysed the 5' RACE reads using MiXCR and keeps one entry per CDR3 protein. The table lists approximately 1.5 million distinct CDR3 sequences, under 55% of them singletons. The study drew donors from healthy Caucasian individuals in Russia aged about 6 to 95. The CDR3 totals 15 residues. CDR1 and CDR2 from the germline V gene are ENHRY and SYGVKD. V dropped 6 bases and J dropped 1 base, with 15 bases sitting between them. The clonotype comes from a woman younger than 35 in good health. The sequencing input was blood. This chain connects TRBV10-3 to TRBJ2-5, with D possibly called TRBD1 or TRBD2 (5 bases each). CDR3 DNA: TGTGCCATCAGGGGCACCGGGGCCTCCCAAGAGACCCAGTACTTC. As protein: CAIRGTGASQETQYF.